This T cell receptor beta chain was profiled in a study of cytomegalovirus exposure and HLA in healthy donors. Researchers ran the PCR with 60 Vbeta and 13 Jbeta primers. Sequencing was performed with immunoSEQ multiplex PCR; in TCRdb, only in-frame clones are kept and a portion is missing. The sample yields about 110,000 clones, less than 80% seen once. Source material: PBMCs. This TCR came from a woman aged 40 to 50 in good health and CMV-seronegative.

CDR3 in DNA: TGTGCCACCAGTCTAGGGGGAGCGAAGGGACGAACTGAAGCTTTCTTT. Translated: CATSLGGAKGRTEAFF. J is TRBJ1-1 and V is TRBV15; TRBD1 is a possible D gene (6 bases). Deletions cut 6 bases from V and 5 bases from J, with 22 bases between. CDR1 LNHNV and CDR2 YYDKDF come from the germline V gene (reference sequence). This CDR3 is built from 16 residues.